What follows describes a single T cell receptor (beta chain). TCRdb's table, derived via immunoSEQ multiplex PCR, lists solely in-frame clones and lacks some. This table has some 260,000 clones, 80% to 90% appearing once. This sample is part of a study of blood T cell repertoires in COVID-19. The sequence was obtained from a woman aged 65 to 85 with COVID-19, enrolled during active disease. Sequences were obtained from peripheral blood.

The CDR3 spells CASSFLGPAYSNQPQHF. The CDR3 nucleotides read TGTGCCAGCAGTTTTCTGGGCCCAGCATATAGCAATCAGCCCCAGCATTTT. V and J are TRBV28 and TRBJ1-5; D is undetermined. From germline, CDR1 is MDHEN and CDR2 SYDVKM. The CDR3 extends over 17 amino acids. The V end lost 3 bases, the J end lost 0 bases, and 15 bases lay between the germline ends.